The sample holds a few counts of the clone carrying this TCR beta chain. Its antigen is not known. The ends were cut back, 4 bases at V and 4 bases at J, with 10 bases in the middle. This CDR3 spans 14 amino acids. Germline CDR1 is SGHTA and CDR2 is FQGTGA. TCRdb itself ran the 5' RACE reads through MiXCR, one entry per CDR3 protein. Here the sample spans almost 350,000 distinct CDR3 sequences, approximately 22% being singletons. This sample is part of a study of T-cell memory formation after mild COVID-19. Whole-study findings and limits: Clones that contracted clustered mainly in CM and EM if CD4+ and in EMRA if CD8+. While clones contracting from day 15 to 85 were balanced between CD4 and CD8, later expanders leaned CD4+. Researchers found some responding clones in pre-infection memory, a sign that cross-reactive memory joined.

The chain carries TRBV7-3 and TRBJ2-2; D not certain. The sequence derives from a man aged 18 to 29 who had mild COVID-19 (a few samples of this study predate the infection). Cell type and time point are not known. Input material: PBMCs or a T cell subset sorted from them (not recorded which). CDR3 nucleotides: TGTGCCAGCAGCTCTGGAGCGACCACCGGGGAGCTGTTTTTT. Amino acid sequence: CASSSGATTGELFF.